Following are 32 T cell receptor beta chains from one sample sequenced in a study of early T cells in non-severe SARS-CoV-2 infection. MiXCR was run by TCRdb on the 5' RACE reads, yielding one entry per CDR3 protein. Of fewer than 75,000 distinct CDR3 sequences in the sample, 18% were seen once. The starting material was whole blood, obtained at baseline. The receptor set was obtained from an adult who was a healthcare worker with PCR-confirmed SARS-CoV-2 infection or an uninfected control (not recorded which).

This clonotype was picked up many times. CDR3 nucleotide sequence: TGTGCCAGCAGCCGTACACAGGGGTCGAGTAGCTACACCTTC. Its protein is CASSRTQGSSSYTF. V and J are TRBV7-9 and TRBJ1-2; 7 bases fit TRBD1. The CDR3 extends over 14 amino acids. CDR1 and CDR2 from the germline V gene are SEHNR and FQNEAQ (reference sequence). Trimming cost V 5 bases and J 9 bases; bases outside gene matches: 12.

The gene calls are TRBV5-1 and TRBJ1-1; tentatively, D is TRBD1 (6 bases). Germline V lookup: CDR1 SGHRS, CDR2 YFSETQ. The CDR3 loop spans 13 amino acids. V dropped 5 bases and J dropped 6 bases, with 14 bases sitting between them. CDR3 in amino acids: CASRTLTGSEAFF. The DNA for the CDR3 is TGCGCCAGCAGAACTCTCACAGGGTCTGAAGCTTTCTTT.

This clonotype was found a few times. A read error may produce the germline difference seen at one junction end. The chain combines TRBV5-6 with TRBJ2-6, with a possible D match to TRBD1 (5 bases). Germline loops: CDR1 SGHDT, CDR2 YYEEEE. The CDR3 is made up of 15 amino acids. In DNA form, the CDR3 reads TGTGCCAGCAGCAACTTCAACTCTGGGGCCAACGTCCTGATTTTC. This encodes CASSNFNSGANVLIF.

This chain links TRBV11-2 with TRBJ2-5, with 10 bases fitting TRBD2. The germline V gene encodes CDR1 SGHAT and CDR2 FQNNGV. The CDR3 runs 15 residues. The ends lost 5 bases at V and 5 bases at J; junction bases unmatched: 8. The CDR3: CASSSQRGGRETQYF. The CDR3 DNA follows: TGTGCCAGCAGCAGCCAGCGGGGGGGCAGGGAGACCCAGTACTTC.

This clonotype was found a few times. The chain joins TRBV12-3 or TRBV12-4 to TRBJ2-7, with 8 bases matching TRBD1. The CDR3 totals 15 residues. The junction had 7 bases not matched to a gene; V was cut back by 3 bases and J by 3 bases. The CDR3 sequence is CASSFGGTGFYEQYF. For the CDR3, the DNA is TGTGCCAGCAGTTTCGGTGGGACAGGTTTCTACGAGCAGTACTTC.

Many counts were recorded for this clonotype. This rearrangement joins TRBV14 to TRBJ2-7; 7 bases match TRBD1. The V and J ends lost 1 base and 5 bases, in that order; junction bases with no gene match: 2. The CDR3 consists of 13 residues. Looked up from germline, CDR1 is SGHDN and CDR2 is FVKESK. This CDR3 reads CASSQVRGHEQYF. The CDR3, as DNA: TGTGCCAGCAGCCAAGTAAGGGGGCACGAGCAGTACTTC. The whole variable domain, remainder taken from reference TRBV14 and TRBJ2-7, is EAGVTQFPSHSVIEKGQTVTLRCDPISGHDNLYWYRRVMGKEIKFLLHFVKESKQDESGMPNNRFLAERTGGTYSTLKVQPAELEDSGVYFCASSQVRGHEQYFGPGTRLTVT.

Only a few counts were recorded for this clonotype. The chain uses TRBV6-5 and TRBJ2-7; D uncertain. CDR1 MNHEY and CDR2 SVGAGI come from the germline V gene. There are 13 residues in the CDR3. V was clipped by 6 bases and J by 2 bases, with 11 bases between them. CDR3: CASRQPGTYEQYF. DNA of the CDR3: TGTGCCAGCAGACAGCCAGGAACCTACGAGCAGTACTTC.

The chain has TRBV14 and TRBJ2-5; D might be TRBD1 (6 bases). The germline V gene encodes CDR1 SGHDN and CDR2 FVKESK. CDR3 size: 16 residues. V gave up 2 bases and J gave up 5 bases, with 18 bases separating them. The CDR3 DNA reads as TGTGCCAGCAGCCAATCTACCTCTGACAGGAGGGAGACCCAGTACTTC. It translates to CASSQSTSDRRETQYF.

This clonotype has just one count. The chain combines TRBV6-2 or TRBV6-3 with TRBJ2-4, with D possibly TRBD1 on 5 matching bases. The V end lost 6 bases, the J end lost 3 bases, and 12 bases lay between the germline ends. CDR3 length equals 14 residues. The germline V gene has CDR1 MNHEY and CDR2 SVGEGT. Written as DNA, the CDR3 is TGTGCCAGCAGCACTCCTAGGGGCAAAAACATTCAGTACTTC. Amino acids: CASSTPRGKNIQYF.

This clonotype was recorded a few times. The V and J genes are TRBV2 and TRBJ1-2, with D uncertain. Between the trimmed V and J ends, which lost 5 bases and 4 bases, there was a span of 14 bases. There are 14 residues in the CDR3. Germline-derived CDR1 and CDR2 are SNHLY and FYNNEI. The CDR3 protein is CASSSGHSLYGYTF. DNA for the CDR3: TGTGCCAGCAGTTCCGGGCATTCTCTCTATGGCTACACCTTC.

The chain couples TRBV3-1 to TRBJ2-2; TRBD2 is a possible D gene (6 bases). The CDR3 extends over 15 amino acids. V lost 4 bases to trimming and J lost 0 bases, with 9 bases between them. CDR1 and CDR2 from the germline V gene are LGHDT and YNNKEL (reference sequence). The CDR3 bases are TGTGCCAGCAGCCCTCGACTAGCGAACACCGGGGAGCTGTTTTTT. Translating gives CASSPRLANTGELFF.

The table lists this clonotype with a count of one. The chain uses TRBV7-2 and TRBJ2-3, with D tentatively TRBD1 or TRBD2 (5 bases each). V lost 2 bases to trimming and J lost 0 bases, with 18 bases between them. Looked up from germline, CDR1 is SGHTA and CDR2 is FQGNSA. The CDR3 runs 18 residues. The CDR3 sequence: CASSLTGTQSFSTDTQYF. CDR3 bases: TGTGCCAGCAGCTTAACCGGGACCCAATCCTTTAGCACAGATACGCAGTATTTT.

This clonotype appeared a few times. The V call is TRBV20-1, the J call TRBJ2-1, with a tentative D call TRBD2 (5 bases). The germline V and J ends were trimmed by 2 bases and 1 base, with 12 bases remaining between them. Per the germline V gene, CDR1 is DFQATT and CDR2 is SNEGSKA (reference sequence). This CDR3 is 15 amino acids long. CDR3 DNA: TGCAGTGCTAGATCCAGCGGTGGATCCTACAATGAGCAGTTCTTC. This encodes CSARSSGGSYNEQFF.

CDR3 in amino acids: CASSQVRGSEQFF. CDR3 DNA: TGTGCCAGCAGCCAAGTACGGGGCAGTGAGCAGTTCTTC. V and J are TRBV3-1 and TRBJ2-1, with D perhaps matching TRBD1 or TRBD2 (5 bases each). V lost 1 base and J 9 bases, leaving 10 bases between the germline ends. The V gene's germline CDR1 is LGHDT and CDR2 YNNKEL (reference sequence). CDR3 length equals 13 residues.

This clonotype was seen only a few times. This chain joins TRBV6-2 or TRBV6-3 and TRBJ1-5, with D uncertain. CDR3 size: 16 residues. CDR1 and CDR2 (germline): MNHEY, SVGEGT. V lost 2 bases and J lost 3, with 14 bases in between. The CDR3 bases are TGTGCCAGCAGTTACGACGGGAGGGCAGACAATCAGCCCCAGCATTTT. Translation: CASSYDGRADNQPQHF.

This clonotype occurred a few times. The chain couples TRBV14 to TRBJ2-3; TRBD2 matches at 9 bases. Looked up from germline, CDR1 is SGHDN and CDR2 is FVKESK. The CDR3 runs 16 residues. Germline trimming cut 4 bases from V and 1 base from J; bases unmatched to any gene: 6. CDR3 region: CASSLFRTSGTDTQYF. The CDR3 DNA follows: TGTGCCAGCAGCCTTTTTCGGACTAGCGGCACAGATACGCAGTATTTT.

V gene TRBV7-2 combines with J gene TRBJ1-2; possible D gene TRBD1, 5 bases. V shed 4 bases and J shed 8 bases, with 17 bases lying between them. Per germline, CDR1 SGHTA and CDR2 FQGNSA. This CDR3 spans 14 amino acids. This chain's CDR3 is CASSSPGGFWGYTF. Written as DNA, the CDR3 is TGTGCCAGCAGCTCCCCCGGGGGGTTTTGGGGCTACACCTTC.

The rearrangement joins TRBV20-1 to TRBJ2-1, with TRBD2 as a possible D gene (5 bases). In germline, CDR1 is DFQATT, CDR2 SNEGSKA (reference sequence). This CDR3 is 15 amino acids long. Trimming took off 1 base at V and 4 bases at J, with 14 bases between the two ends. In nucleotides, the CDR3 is TGCAGTGCTAGAGGAACTGGAGCGGTGTACAATGAGCAGTTCTTC. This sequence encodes CSARGTGAVYNEQFF.

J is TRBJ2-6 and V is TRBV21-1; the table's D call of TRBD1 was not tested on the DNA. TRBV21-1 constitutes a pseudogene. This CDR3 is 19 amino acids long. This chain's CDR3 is CASSKTRTGDSSGANVLTF. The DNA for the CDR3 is TGTGCCAGCAGCAAAACCCGGACAGGGGACAGCTCTGGGGCCAACGTCCTGACTTTC.

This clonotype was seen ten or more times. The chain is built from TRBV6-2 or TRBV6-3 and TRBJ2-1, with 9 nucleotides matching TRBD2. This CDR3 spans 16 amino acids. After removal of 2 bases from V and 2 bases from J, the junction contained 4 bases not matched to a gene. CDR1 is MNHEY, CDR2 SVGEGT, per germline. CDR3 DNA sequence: TGTGCCAGCAGTTACCCCCGCGGGAGGGCCTACAATGAGCAGTTCTTC. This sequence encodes CASSYPRGRAYNEQFF.

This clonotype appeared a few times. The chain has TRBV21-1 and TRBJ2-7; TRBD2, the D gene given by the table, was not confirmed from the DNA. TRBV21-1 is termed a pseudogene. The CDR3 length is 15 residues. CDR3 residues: CASSTSGGGYDEQYF. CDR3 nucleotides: TGTGCCAGCAGCACCAGCGGAGGAGGGTACGACGAGCAGTACTTC.

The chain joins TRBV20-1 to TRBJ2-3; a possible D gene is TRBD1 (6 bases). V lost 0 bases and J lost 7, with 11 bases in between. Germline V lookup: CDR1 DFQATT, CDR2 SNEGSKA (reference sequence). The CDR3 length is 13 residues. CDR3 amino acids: CSARDSQGNTQYF. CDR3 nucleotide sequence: TGCAGTGCTAGAGATTCACAGGGTAATACGCAGTATTTT.

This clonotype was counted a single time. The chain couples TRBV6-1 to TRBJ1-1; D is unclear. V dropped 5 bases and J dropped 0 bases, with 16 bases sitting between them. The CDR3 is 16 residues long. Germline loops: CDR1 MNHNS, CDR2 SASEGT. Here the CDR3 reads CASSLMTGRLNTEAFF. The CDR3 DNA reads TGTGCCAGCAGTCTCATGACGGGCAGATTGAACACTGAAGCTTTCTTT.

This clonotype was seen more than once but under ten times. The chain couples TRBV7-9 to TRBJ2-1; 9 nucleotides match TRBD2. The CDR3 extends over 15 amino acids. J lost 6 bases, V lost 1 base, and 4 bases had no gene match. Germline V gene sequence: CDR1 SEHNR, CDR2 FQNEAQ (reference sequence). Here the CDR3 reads CASSLVLAGFNEQFF. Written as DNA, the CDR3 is TGTGCCAGCAGCTTAGTGCTAGCGGGATTCAATGAGCAGTTCTTC. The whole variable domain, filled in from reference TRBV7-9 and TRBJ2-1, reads DTGVSQNPRHKITKRGQNVTFRCDPISEHNRLYWYRQTLGQGPEFLTYFQNEAQLEKSRLLSDRFSAERPKGSFSTLEIQRTEQGDSAMYLCASSLVLAGFNEQFFGPGTRLTVL.

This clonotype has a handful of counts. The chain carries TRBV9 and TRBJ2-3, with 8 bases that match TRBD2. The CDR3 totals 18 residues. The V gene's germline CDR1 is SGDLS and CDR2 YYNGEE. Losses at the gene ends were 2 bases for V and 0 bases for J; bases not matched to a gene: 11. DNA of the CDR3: TGTGCCAGCAGCGTCTACCCAGAAGCGGGAGCCAGCACAGATACGCAGTATTTT. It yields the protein CASSVYPEAGASTDTQYF.

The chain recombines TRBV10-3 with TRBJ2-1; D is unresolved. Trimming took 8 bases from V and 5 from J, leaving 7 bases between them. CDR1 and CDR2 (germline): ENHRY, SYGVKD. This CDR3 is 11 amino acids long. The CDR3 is CAIALDNEQFF. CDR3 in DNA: TGTGCCATCGCCCTGGACAATGAGCAGTTCTTC.

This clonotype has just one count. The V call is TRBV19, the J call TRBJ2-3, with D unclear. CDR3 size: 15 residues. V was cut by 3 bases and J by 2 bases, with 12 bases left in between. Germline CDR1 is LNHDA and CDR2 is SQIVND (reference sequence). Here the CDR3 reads CASSIGPGNTDTQYF. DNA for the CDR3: TGTGCCAGTAGTATCGGGCCAGGAAACACAGATACGCAGTATTTT.

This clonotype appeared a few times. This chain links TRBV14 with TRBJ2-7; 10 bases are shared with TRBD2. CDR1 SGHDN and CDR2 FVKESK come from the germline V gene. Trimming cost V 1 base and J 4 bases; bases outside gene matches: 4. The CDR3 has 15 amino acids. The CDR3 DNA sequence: TGTGCCAGCAGCCAAGCTCTAGCGGGAGTTTACGAGCAGTACTTC. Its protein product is CASSQALAGVYEQYF.

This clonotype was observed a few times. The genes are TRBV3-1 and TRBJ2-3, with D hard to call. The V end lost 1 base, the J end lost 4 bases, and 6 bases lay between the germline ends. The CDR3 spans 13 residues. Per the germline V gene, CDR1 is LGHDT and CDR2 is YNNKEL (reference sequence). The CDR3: CASSQAGADTQYF. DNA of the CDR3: TGTGCCAGCAGCCAAGCCGGTGCAGATACGCAGTATTTT.

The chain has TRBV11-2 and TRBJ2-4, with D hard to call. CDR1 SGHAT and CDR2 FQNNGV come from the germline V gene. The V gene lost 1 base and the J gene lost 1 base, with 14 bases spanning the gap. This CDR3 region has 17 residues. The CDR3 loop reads CASSLGFRVSAKNIQYF. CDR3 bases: TGTGCCAGCAGCTTAGGCTTTAGGGTTTCGGCCAAAAACATTCAGTACTTC.

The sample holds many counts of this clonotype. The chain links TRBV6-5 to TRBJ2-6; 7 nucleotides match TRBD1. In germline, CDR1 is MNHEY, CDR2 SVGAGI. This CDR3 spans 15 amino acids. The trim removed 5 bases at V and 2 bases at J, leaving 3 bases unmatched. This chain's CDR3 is CASSAQGAGANVLTF. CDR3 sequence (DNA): TGTGCCAGCAGTGCGCAGGGGGCTGGGGCCAACGTCCTGACTTTC.

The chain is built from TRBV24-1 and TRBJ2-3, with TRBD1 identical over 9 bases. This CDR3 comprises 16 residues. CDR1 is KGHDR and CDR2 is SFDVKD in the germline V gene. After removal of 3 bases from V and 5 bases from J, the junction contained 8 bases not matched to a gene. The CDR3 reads CATSDNTGQGIDTQYF. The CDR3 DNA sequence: TGTGCCACCAGTGATAATACCGGACAGGGGATAGATACGCAGTATTTT.